These 21 T cell receptor beta chains were sequenced from one sample in a study of human T cells and chemical hapten exposure. TCRdb redid the calling of the RACE reads with MiXCR, one entry per CDR3 protein. The table includes around 300,000 distinct CDR3 sequences, approximately 6.3% detected once. Time point given: patch test 1, 2 weeks after DPC sensitization. Regarding treatment: therapeutic diphenylcyclopropenone sensitization with weekly scalp DPC. The specimen comprised whole blood, sampled in connection with sensitization to the hapten diphenylcyclopropenone (DPC). Receptor source: a woman younger than 35 with alopecia areata. Some clones in this sample may be carry-over from other donors' samples.

This clonotype was observed a handful of times. The V call is TRBV12-3 or TRBV12-4, the J call TRBJ2-5, with 7 bases matching TRBD1. This CDR3 is 17 amino acids long. J gave up 1 base and V 3 bases, and 11 bases lay outside the gene matches. For the CDR3, the DNA is TGTGCCAGCAGTTTGGCCCGGGACAGCTTACGCCAAGAGACCCAGTACTTC. Residues: CASSLARDSLRQETQYF.

This clonotype was recorded many times. The rearrangement uses TRBV6-5 and TRBJ2-3; a possible D gene is TRBD1 (5 bases). V was pared by 6 bases and J by 4 bases, with 14 bases between. Germline loops: CDR1 MNHEY, CDR2 SVGAGI. The CDR3 is made up of 14 amino acids. The CDR3 DNA reads TGTGCCAGCAGGGCGGCAGGGTCGGCAGATACGCAGTATTTT. This translates into CASRAAGSADTQYF.

This clonotype was observed a handful of times. V is TRBV11-1 and J is TRBJ2-1, with D perhaps TRBD1 (6 bases). There are 15 residues in the CDR3. The germline V and J ends were trimmed by 5 bases and 6 bases, with 17 bases remaining between them. Germline V gives CDR1 SGHAT, CDR2 FQDESV (reference sequence). The CDR3 sequence: CASSPQGLTTNEQFF. The CDR3 DNA reads as TGTGCCAGCAGCCCCCAGGGGCTGACCACCAATGAGCAGTTCTTC.

This clonotype was detected many times. The chain combines TRBV7-2 with TRBJ2-6, with a possible D match to TRBD1 (6 bases). Trimming took 6 bases from V and 0 from J, leaving 12 bases between them. This CDR3 has 16 amino acids. Looked up from germline, CDR1 is SGHTA and CDR2 is FQGNSA. CDR3 sequence: CASSKQGSSGANVLTF. CDR3 bases: TGTGCCAGCAGTAAACAGGGTAGCTCTGGGGCCAACGTCCTGACTTTC.

This clonotype was picked up many times. The V call is TRBV6-4, the J call TRBJ2-2, with 7 bases that match TRBD1. Germline-derived CDR1 and CDR2 are MRHNA and SNTAGT. CDR3 size: 13 residues. V trimming: 6 bases; J trimming: 6 bases; junction bases outside the gene matches: 4. This CDR3 reads CASSPGTAGELFF. The CDR3 DNA is TGTGCCAGCAGCCCCGGGACAGCCGGGGAGCTGTTTTTT.

The genes are TRBV10-3 and TRBJ2-7; 8 nucleotides align to TRBD1. CDR3 size: 16 residues. V lost 1 base to trimming and J lost 0 bases; unmatched junction nucleotides: 5. CDR1 ENHRY and CDR2 SYGVKD come from the germline V gene. CDR3 region: CAISEWGTGYSYEQYF. The CDR3, as DNA: TGTGCCATCAGTGAGTGGGGGACAGGATACTCCTACGAGCAGTACTTC.

This clonotype was found a few times. The J gene is TRBJ2-5, the V gene TRBV7-2; the match to TRBD2 covers 10 bases. The CDR3 extends over 15 amino acids. The trim removed 2 bases at V and 5 bases at J, leaving 5 bases unmatched. Per the germline V gene, CDR1 is SGHTA and CDR2 is FQGNSA. The CDR3 sequence: CASSLKLAGTETQYF. The CDR3 region has the DNA TGTGCCAGCAGCTTAAAACTAGCGGGGACTGAGACCCAGTACTTC.

This clonotype was counted at least ten times. The chain links TRBV6-1 to TRBJ1-5, with a tentative D call TRBD1 (5 bases). The CDR3 contains 15 residues. CDR1 and CDR2 from the germline V gene are MNHNS and SASEGT. Trimming shortened V by 3 bases and J by 3 bases, and 12 bases separated the two germline ends. CDR3 nucleotide sequence: TGTGCCAGCAGTGATTCGGCAGGGTCCAATCAGCCCCAGCATTTT. It encodes CASSDSAGSNQPQHF.

The chain joins TRBV6-2 or TRBV6-3 to TRBJ2-4; unclear D gene. Germline CDR1 reads MNHEY; CDR2 reads SVGEGT. V lost 0 bases, J lost 0 bases, and 15 bases lay in between. This CDR3 has 18 amino acids. The CDR3 spells CASSYSTQSVVAKNIQYF. Written as DNA, the CDR3 is TGTGCCAGCAGTTACTCGACGCAATCGGTGGTAGCCAAAAACATTCAGTACTTC.

The V and J genes are TRBV10-3 and TRBJ1-4; D is unresolved. Trimming removed 0 bases at V and 5 bases at J, with 7 bases between. Germline-derived CDR1 and CDR2 are ENHRY and SYGVKD. This CDR3 comprises 14 residues. This chain's CDR3 is CAISESAGNEKLFF. In DNA form, the CDR3 reads TGTGCCATCAGTGAGTCAGCGGGGAATGAAAAACTGTTTTTT.

At least ten counts were recorded for this clonotype. This rearrangement joins TRBV4-3 to TRBJ1-4; D not resolved. This CDR3 contains 16 residues. Germline values: CDR1 LGHNA, CDR2 YSLEER. Between the trimmed V and J ends, which lost 2 bases and 6 bases, there was a span of 16 bases. CDR3 amino acids: CASSQHVRRGDEKLFF. The CDR3 DNA follows: TGCGCCAGCAGCCAACACGTCCGGCGAGGTGATGAAAAACTGTTTTTT.

This rearrangement joins TRBV12-3 or TRBV12-4 to TRBJ2-7, with D possibly being TRBD1 or TRBD2 (5 bases each). This CDR3 contains 13 residues. Trimming cost V 6 bases and J 5 bases, with 14 bases left between them. CDR3 sequence reads: CASRRSLGDEQYF. In DNA form, the CDR3 reads TGTGCCAGCAGGAGATCTTTGGGGGACGAGCAGTACTTC.

The chain combines TRBV2 with TRBJ1-5; 7 positions match TRBD1. Unmatched junction bases numbered 3, after V lost 6 bases and J lost 1 base. Germline loops: CDR1 SNHLY, CDR2 FYNNEI. The CDR3 is 14 amino acids. The DNA of the CDR3 is TGTGCCAGCAGGGACAGGATGAGCAATCAGCCCCAGCATTTT. Translated, it gives CASRDRMSNQPQHF. The entire variable domain, with the rest obtained from reference TRBV2 and TRBJ1-5, is as follows: EPEVTQTPSHQVTQMGQEVILRCVPISNHLYFYWYRQILGQKVEFLVSFYNNEISEKSEIFDDQFSVERPDGSNFTLKIRSTKLEDSAMYFCASRDRMSNQPQHFGDGTRLSIL.

The genes are TRBV4-2 and TRBJ1-5; D might be TRBD1 (5 bases). V lost 0 bases, J lost 7 bases, and 13 bases lay in between. CDR1 and CDR2 (germline): LGHNA, YNFKEQ. There are 15 residues in the CDR3. CDR3 DNA: TGTGCCAGCAGCCAAGACCGTCAGGGAGGACAGCCCCAGCATTTT. It yields the protein CASSQDRQGGQPQHF.

The chain employs TRBV6-1 and TRBJ1-6; unclear D gene. Per germline, CDR1 MNHNS and CDR2 SASEGT. The CDR3 runs to 14 residues. V lost 5 bases and J lost 9, with 14 bases in between. The chain's CDR3 is CASSPGPVGSPLHF. In nucleotides, the CDR3 is TGTGCCAGCAGTCCAGGACCCGTCGGTTCACCCCTCCACTTT.

This clonotype was counted at least ten times. J is TRBJ2-5 and V is TRBV20-1, with 7 bases lining up with TRBD2. The junction had 5 bases not matched to a gene; V was cut back by 6 bases and J by 1 base. This CDR3 contains 13 residues. CDR1 DFQATT and CDR2 SNEGSKA come from the germline V gene (reference sequence). The CDR3 region is CSAPPGGQETQYF. In nucleotides, the CDR3 is TGCAGTGCCCCTCCGGGGGGCCAAGAGACCCAGTACTTC.

The V call is TRBV14, the J call TRBJ2-3; D is unclear. The ends were cut back, 2 bases at V and 1 base at J, with 10 bases in the middle. Germline values: CDR1 SGHDN, CDR2 FVKESK. There are 15 residues in the CDR3. CDR3 residues: CASSQIRTRTDTQYF. DNA of the CDR3: TGTGCCAGCAGCCAAATACGCACTCGCACAGATACGCAGTATTTT.

The rearrangement joins TRBV6-5 to TRBJ1-1, with 8 bases that match TRBD1. V lost 6 bases, J lost 5 bases, and 5 bases stayed unmatched. Germline assignment: CDR1 MNHEY and CDR2 SVGAGI. The CDR3 is 13 amino acids. The CDR3 nucleotides read TGTGCCAGCAGCCAGAGACAGGGGACTGAAGCTTTCTTT. This gives the protein CASSQRQGTEAFF.

This clonotype was observed a few times. The rearrangement links TRBV2 to TRBJ1-2; unclear D gene. The length of the CDR3 is 13 residues. V was clipped by 8 bases and J by 6 bases, with 16 bases between them. The germline CDR1 and CDR2 sequences are SNHLY and FYNNEI. CDR3 sequence reads: CASSGGRLDGYTF. DNA of the CDR3: TGTGCCAGCTCGGGTGGCCGCCTTGATGGCTACACCTTC. Variable domain in full (rest from reference TRBV2 and TRBJ1-2): EPEVTQTPSHQVTQMGQEVILRCVPISNHLYFYWYRQILGQKVEFLVSFYNNEISEKSEIFDDQFSVERPDGSNFTLKIRSTKLEDSAMYFCASSGGRLDGYTFGSGTRLTVV.

This clonotype was counted a few times. CDR3 region: CATSDSTDPGDIQYF. The CDR3, as DNA: TGTGCCACCAGTGATTCGACCGACCCCGGGGACATTCAGTACTTC. J is TRBJ2-4 and V is TRBV24-1, with D possibly being TRBD2 (5 bases). Germline V CDR1 and CDR2: KGHDR, SFDVKD. V lost 2 bases and J 8 bases, leaving 15 bases between the germline ends. This CDR3 is 15 amino acids long.

The chain combines TRBV18 with TRBJ1-2; TRBD1 aligns across 7 bases. Germline V gives CDR1 KGHSH, CDR2 LQKENI. The CDR3 sequence is 15 residues long. With V trimmed by 3 bases and J by 4 bases, 8 bases remained unmatched. The CDR3 spells CASSPDSQGSYGYTF. CDR3 bases: TGTGCCAGCTCACCGGACTCACAGGGGTCCTATGGCTACACCTTC.